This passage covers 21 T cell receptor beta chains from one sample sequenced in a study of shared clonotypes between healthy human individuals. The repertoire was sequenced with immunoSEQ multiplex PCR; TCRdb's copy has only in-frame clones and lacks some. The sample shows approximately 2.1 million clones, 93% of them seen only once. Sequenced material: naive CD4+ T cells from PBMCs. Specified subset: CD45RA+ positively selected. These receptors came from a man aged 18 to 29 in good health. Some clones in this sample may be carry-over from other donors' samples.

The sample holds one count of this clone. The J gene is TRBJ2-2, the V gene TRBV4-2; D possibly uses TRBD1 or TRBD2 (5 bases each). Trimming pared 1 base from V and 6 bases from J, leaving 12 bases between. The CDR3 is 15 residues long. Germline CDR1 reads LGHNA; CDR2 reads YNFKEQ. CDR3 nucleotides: TGTGCCAGCAGCCAAGGGGGGAGAGATGCCGGGGAGCTGTTTTTT. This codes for CASSQGGRDAGELFF.

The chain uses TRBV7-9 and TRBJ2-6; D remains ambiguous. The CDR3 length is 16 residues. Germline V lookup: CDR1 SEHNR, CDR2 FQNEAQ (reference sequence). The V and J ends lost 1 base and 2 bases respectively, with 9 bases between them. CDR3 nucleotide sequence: TGTGCCAGCAGCTTAGTTAGGGAAGCTGGGGCCAACGTCCTGACTTTC. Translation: CASSLVREAGANVLTF.

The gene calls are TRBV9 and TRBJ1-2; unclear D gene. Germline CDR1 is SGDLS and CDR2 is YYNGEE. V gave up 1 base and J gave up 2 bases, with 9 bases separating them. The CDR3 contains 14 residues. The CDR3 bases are TGTGCCAGCAGCGTAACGGGAGAGAACTATGGCTACACCTTC. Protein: CASSVTGENYGYTF.

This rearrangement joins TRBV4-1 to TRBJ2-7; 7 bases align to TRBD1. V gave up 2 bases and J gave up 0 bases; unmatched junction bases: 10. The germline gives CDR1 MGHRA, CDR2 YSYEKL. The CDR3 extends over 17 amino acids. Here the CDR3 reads CASSQQWGQSLSYEQYF. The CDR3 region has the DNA TGCGCCAGCAGCCAACAATGGGGACAGTCCCTCTCCTACGAGCAGTACTTC.

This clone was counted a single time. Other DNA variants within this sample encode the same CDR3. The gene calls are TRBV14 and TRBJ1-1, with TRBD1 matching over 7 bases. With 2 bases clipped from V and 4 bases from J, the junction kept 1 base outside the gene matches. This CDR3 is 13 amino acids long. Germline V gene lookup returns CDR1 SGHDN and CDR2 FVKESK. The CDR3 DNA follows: TGTGCCAGCAGCCAACAGGGGGGCACTGAAGCTTTCTTT. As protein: CASSQQGGTEAFF. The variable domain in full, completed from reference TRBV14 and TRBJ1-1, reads EAGVTQFPSHSVIEKGQTVTLRCDPISGHDNLYWYRRVMGKEIKFLLHFVKESKQDESGMPNNRFLAERTGGTYSTLKVQPAELEDSGVYFCASSQQGGTEAFFGQGTRLTVV.

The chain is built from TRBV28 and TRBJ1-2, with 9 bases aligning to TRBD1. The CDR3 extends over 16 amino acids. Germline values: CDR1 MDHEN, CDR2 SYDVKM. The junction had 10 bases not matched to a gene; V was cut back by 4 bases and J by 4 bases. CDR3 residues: CASSSAPGTGIYGYTF. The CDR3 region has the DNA TGTGCCAGCAGTTCAGCTCCCGGGACAGGGATCTATGGCTACACCTTC.

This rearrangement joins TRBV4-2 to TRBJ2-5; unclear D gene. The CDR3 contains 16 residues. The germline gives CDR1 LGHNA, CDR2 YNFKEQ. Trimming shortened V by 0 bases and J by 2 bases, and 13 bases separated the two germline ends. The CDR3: CASSQETRSSQETQYF. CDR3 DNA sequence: TGTGCCAGCAGCCAAGAAACAAGGTCCTCTCAAGAGACCCAGTACTTC.

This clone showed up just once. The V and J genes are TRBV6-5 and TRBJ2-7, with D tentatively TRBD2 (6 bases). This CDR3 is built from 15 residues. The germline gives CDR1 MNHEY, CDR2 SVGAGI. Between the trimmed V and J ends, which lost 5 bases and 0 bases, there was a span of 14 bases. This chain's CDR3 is CASSRAGRLSYEQYF. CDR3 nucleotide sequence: TGTGCCAGCAGTCGCGCTGGGAGGCTCTCCTACGAGCAGTACTTC.

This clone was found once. The CDR3 DNA sequence: TGTGCCAGCACCAGACAGGTTAACACTGAAGCTTTCTTT. Amino acid sequence: CASTRQVNTEAFF. The chain has TRBV28 and TRBJ1-1; the D gene is possibly TRBD1 (6 bases). The CDR3 is made up of 13 amino acids. Trimming shortened V by 7 bases and J by 2 bases, and 11 bases separated the two germline ends. Germline lookup yields CDR1 MDHEN and CDR2 SYDVKM.

In DNA form, the CDR3 reads TGTGCCAGCAGCCCACTGAGAGAGACCCAGTACTTC. Amino acids: CASSPLRETQYF. The V call is TRBV11-1, the J call TRBJ2-5; D ambiguous. CDR1 and CDR2 (germline): SGHAT, FQDESV (reference sequence). CDR3 length: 12 residues. Trimming removed 5 bases at V and 4 bases at J, with 8 bases between.

For the CDR3, the DNA is TGCGCCAGTGCACCGGGACAGGCACAAGATACGCAGTATTTT. This translates into CASAPGQAQDTQYF. The V and J genes are TRBV5-1 and TRBJ2-3, with 8 bases identical to TRBD1. The CDR3 totals 14 residues. V gave up 8 bases and J gave up 5 bases; unmatched junction bases: 10. Germline lookup yields CDR1 SGHRS and CDR2 YFSETQ.

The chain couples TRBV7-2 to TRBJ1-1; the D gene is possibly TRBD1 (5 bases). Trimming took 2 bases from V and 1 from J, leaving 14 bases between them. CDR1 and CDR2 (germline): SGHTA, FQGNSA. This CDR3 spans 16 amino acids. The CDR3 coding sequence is TGTGCCAGCAGCTTACGGCCCGGACAAAAGAACACTGAAGCTTTCTTT. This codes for CASSLRPGQKNTEAFF.

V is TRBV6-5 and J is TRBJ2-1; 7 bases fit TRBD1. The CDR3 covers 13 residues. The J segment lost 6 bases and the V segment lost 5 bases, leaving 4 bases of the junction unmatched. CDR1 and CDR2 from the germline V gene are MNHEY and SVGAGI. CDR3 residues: CASSHRGSNEQFF. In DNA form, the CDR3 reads TGTGCCAGCAGTCACAGGGGATCCAATGAGCAGTTCTTC.

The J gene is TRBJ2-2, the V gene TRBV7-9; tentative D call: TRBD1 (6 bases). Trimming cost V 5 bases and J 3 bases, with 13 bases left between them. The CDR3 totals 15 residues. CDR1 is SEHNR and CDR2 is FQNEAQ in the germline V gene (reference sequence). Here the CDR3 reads CASSKGQSYTGELFF. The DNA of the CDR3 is TGTGCCAGCAGCAAAGGACAGTCCTACACCGGGGAGCTGTTTTTT.

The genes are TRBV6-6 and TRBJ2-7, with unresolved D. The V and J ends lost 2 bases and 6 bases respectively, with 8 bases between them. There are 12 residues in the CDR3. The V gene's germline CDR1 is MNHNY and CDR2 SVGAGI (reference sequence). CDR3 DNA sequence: TGTGCCAGCAGTTACCTCTCGAGCGAGCAGTACTTC. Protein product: CASSYLSSEQYF.

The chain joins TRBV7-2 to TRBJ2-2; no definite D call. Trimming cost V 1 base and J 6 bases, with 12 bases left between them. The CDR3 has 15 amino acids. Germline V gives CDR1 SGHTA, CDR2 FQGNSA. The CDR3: CASSLDGFLSGELFF. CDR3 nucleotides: TGTGCCAGCAGCTTAGACGGGTTTCTGTCCGGGGAGCTGTTTTTT.

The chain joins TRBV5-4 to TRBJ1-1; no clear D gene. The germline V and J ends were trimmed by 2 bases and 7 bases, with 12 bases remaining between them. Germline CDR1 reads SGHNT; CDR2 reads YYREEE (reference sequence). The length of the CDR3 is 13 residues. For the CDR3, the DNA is TGTGCCAGCAGCTTAGAACAGAAAAGTGAAGCTTTCTTT. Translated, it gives CASSLEQKSEAFF.

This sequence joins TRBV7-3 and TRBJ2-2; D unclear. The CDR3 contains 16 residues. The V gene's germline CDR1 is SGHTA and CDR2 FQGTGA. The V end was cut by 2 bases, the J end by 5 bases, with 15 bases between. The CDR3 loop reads CASSLGRSGATGELFF. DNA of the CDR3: TGTGCCAGCAGCTTAGGTCGGTCAGGAGCTACCGGGGAGCTGTTTTTT.

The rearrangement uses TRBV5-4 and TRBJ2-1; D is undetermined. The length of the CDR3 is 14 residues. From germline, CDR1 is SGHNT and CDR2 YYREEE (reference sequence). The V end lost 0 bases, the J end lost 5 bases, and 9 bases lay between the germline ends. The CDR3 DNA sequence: TGTGCCAGCAGCTTGGGACTCAACCACAATGAGCAGTTCTTC. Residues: CASSLGLNHNEQFF.

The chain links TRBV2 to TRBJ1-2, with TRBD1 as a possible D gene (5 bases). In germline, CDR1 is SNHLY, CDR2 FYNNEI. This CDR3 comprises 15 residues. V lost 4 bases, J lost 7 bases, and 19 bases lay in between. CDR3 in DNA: TGTGCCAGCAGTGGACCAGGGAGAGGGACTAGTGGCTACACCTTC. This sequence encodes CASSGPGRGTSGYTF.

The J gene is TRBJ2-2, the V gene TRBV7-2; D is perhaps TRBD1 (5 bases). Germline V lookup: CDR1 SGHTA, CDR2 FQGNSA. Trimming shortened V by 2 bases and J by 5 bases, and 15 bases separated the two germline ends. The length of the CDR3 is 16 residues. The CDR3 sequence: CASSLQSTGRTGELFF. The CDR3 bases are TGTGCCAGCAGCTTACAGTCCACAGGCCGGACCGGGGAGCTGTTTTTT.